This T cell receptor beta chain emerged from a study of CD8 T cells in Susac syndrome. This clonotype was counted only a few times. V lost 3 bases and J 6 bases, leaving 6 bases between the germline ends. This CDR3 is built from 12 residues. Random-hexamer reverse transcription was applied to roughly 0.5 to 1 ug RNA. With immunoSEQ multiplex PCR, TCR beta CDR3 was amplified across 54 Vbeta and 13 Jbeta. TCRdb independently ran MiXCR on the immunoSEQ multiplex PCR reads; one entry per CDR3 protein. The profile shows more than 40,000 distinct CDR3 sequences, more than 85% of them singletons. Sequencing targeted TCR beta in blood CD8+ and CD4+ T cells. The CD8+ and CD4+ T cells were negatively isolated, with the TEMRA cells enriched by FACS.

The V and J genes are TRBV12-3 or TRBV12-4 and TRBJ2-1; D is perhaps TRBD1 or TRBD2 (5 bases each). The sequence was collected from a human donor in good health. The sample comprised CD8+ T cells from PBMCs. The DNA of the CDR3 is TGTGCCAGCAGTTTTGGGGGCAATGAGCAGTTCTTC. Translation: CASSFGGNEQFF.